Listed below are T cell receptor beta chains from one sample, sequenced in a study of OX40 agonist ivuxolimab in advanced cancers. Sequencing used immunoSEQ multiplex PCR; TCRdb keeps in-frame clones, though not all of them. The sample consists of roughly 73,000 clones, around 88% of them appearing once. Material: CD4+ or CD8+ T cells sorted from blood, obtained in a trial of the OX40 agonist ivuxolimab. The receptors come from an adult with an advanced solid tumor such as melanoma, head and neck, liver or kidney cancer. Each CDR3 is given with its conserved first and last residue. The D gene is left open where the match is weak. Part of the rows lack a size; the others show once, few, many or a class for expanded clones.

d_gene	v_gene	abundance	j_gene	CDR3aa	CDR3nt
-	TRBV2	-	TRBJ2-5	CASSDEGTQYF	TGTGCCAGCAGTGATGAGGGGACCCAGTACTTC
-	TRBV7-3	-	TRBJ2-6	CASSRVGEANVLTF	TGTGCCAGCAGCAGGGTCGGGGAGGCCAACGTCCTGACTTTC
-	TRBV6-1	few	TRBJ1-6	CASTPGAGYHSPLHF	TGTGCCAGCACCCCAGGTGCAGGGTATCATTCACCCCTCCACTTT
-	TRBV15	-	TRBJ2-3	CATSRVALARPDTQYF	TGTGCCACCAGCAGAGTAGCCCTAGCACGACCAGATACGCAGTATTTT
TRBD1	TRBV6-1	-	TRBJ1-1	CASSRGRNTEAFF	TGTGCCAGTTCTAGGGGGCGCAACACTGAAGCTTTCTTT
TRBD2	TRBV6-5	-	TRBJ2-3	CASSSPGLARDTQYF	TGTGCCAGCAGTTCCCCGGGACTAGCGAGAGATACGCAGTATTTT
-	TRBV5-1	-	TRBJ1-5	CASSFSPGSNQPQHF	TGCGCCAGCAGCTTCTCCCCAGGGAGCAATCAGCCCCAGCATTTT
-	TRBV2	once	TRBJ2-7	CASSLGTPNGEQYF	TGTGCCAGCAGCCTCGGGACTCCGAATGGCGAGCAGTACTTC
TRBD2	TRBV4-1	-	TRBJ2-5	CASSPGGTGGDETQYF	TGCGCCAGCAGCCCCGGGGGTACGGGGGGAGACGAGACCCAGTACTTC
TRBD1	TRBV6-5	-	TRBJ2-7	CASSDPGQGKEQYF	TGTGCCAGCAGTGATCCGGGACAGGGAAAAGAGCAGTACTTC
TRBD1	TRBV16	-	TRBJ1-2	CASSQVRTGRSYTF	TGTGCCAGCAGCCAAGTCCGGACAGGGAGGAGCTACACCTTC
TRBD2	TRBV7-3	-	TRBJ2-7	CASSSGLAGDEQYF	TGTGCCAGCAGCTCGGGACTAGCGGGAGACGAGCAGTACTTC
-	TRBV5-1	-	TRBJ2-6	CASSSQTGANVLTF	TGCGCCAGCAGCTCCCAAACTGGGGCCAACGTCCTGACTTTC
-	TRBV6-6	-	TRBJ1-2	CASTQGNYGYTF	TGTGCCTCCACCCAGGGGAACTATGGCTACACCTTC
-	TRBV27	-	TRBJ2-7	CASSWGVSYEQYF	TGTGCCAGCAGTTGGGGGGTCTCCTACGAGCAGTACTTC
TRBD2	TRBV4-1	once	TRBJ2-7	CASSPGLADNYEQYF	TGCGCCAGCAGCCCCGGACTAGCGGACAACTACGAGCAGTACTTC
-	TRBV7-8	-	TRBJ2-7	CASSLAGRGGDYEQYF	TGTGCCAGCAGCTTAGCGGGCAGGGGCGGGGACTACGAGCAGTACTTC
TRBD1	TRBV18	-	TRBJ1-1	CASSPEDRGEAFF	TGTGCCAGCTCACCCGAGGACAGGGGCGAAGCTTTCTTT
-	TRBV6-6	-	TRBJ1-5	CASSQSDSNQPQHF	TGTGCCAGCAGCCAGTCTGATAGCAATCAGCCCCAGCATTTT
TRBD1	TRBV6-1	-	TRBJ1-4	CASSELGTGDEKLFF	TGTGCCAGCAGTGAATTGGGGACAGGGGACGAAAAACTGTTTTTT